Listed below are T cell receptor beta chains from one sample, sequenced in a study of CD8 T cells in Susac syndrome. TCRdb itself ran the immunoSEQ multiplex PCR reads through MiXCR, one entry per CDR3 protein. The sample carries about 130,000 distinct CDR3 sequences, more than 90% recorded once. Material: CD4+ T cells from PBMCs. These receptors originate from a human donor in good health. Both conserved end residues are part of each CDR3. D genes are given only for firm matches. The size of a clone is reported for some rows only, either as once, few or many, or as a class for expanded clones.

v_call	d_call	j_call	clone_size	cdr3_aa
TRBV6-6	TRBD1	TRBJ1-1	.	CASSSRQGNTEAFF
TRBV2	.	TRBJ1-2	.	CASRGQNYGYTF
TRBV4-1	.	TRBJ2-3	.	CASSQDGGYTDTQYF
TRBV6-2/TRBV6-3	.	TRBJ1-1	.	CASSSWTSAFF
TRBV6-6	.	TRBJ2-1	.	CASSWEGSYNEQFF
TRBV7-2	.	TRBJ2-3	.	CASRKSTDTQYF
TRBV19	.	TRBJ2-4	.	CASTLPGVNIQYF
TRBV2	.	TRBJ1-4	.	CASSEGDLRGKLFF
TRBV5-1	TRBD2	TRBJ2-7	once	CASSLEGLVSAEQYF
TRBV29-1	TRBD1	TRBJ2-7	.	CSARTGSRYEQYF
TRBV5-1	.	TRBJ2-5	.	CASSSSRETQYF
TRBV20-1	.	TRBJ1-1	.	CSASIRSLSEAFF
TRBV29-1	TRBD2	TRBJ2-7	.	CSASGPLFYEQYF
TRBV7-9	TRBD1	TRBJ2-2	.	CASSPWTGELTGELFF
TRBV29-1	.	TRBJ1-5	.	CSVEGRGGQPQHF
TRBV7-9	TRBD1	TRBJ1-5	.	CASSLGDSPNQPQHF
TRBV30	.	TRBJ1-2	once	CAWWGAGQLNYGYTF
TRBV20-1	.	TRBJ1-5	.	CSARPLTGSRPQHF
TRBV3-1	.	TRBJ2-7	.	CASSQDGRPSYEQYF
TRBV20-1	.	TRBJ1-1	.	CSAASYRGNTEAFF
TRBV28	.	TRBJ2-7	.	CASSSPTPAEQYF
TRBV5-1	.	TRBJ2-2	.	CASSLGQTANTGELFF
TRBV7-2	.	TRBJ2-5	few	CASSHTETQYF
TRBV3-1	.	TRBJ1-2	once	CASSQDLQGYGYTF
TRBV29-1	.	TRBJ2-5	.	CSVARTDFLETQYF
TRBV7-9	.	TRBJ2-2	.	CASSLVAGPTGELFF
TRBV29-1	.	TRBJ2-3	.	CSANWGTDTQYF
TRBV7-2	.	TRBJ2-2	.	CASSSNRESGELFF
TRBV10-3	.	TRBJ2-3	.	CAISPGPAVTDTQYF
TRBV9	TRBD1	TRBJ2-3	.	CASSRPDRGTDTQYF
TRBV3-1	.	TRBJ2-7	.	CASSYGDYEQYF
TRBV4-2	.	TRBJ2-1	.	CASSQESTGVFNEQFF
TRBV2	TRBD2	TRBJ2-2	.	CASRGTSGNAGELFF
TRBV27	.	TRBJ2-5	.	CASRSGETQYF
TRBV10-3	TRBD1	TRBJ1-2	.	CAISEQQGADHGYTF